This TCR beta chain was identified during a study of neoadjuvant anti-PD-1 for oral cavity cancer (dated by TCRdb to about 2021). Concerning the study at large: Three to four biweekly doses of nivolumab at 3 mg/kg were mostly administered to patients before curative-intent surgical resection. A fourth nivolumab dose was given around day 43 to patients without progression, and definitive surgical resection was performed in those patients on days 50-56. Under RECIST 1.1, patients with complete response, partial response or stable disease were classed as responders, and patients with progression were classed as non-responders. The parent correlative cohort had 12 to 13 patients and a response rate of about 31%.

For this clone: The antigen this receptor binds is unknown. The input lacks base qualities; no much larger clone sits a single base away.

For deep sequencing of PBMC libraries, mostly around 480 ng of input genomic DNA was used, and six replicates were run per sample. TCRbeta libraries were prepared with the immunoSEQ hsTCRbeta kit according to the manufacturer's instructions. An Illumina NovaSeq 6000 S4 flow cell was used to sequence the final libraries, which had first been combined to 3 nM. As for how the authors treated the data: Raw data preprocessing and quality control were performed with the immunoSEQ Analyzer. The analysis was limited to productive rearrangements, and each clonotype was defined by a unique CDR3 amino acid sequence. Repertoire clonality was estimated as the Gini-Simpson index, computed with the R package tcR. Student's t test was used to compare Gini indices, and Pearson correlation was used to assess associations with tumor size change. TCRdb carries this immuneACCESS record with in-frame sequences only. Its versions omit some clonotypes, under half of them owing to an unresolved V gene in the studies checked, with the rest unexplained. V, J and clone size are taken as reported in that table, and D and trimming were inferred from the DNA itself. The sample table holds about 81,000 clones, of which 70% to 85% were seen once. The ten largest clones capture about 3.4% of the sample.

The time point tag for this specimen amounts to: before neoadjuvant nivolumab. Patients had been newly diagnosed with stage II-IVA oral cavity squamous cell carcinoma, and no prior systemic or radiation treatment had been given to the patients. The cohort consisted of patients with HPV-negative, locally advanced oral cavity squamous cell carcinoma. Peripheral blood mononuclear cells were analyzed directly, without maintenance or expansion in culture. Samples were obtained from a longitudinal correlative study of a single-arm phase II trial of neoadjuvant nivolumab in oral cavity squamous cell carcinoma. Subject-matched pre- and post-treatment PBMCs and tumors from three responders and three non-responders were subjected to genomic DNA-based TCRbeta sequencing. Peripheral blood mononuclear cells were collected once before nivolumab treatment and again after treatment, at the time of surgery. Genomic DNA was isolated from PBMCs using the Maxwell RSC DNA from Cells kit.

Per the germline V gene (reference sequence), LNHDA is the CDR1 and SQIVND is the CDR2. The CDR3 measures 14 amino acids from cysteine to phenylalanine. CDR3 DNA is the only sequence kept; it has 42 bases, read in frame from the first base. A distance of 12 bases separates the germline ends of V and J, which lose 7 bases and 0 bases respectively. The paper's findings and limits, for the study overall: Only a few patients per response group were included in the TCR analyses, and the authors called for validation in larger cohorts. After neoadjuvant nivolumab, significantly higher T cell clonality (Gini index) was found within PBMCs in non-responders than in responders. A higher pretreatment blood Treg/Th17 ratio correlated with both higher pretreatment blood TCRbeta clonality and lower post-treatment tumor TCRbeta clonality.

The sequence came from a person between 35 and 79 years old with oral cavity squamous cell carcinoma. This receptor chain uses TRBV19 and TRBJ1-1, with a weak D call of TRBD1 (5 bases match). The sample in question was PBMCs, obtained before nivolumab (anti-PD-1) treatment. The DNA sequence follows: TGTGCCAGTACTTTCCGGGGCCTGAACACTGAAGCTTTCTTT. Its coded protein is CASTFRGLNTEAFF.